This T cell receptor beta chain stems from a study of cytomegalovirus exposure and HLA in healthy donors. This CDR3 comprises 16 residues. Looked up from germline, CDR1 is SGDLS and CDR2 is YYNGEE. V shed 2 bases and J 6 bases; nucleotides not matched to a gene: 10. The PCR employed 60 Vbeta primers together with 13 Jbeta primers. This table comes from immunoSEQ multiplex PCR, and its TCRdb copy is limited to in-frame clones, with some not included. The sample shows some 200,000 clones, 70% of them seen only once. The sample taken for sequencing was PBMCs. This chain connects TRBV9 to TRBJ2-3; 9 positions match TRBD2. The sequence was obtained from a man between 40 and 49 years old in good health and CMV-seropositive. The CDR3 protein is CASSVSGGHGGDTQYF. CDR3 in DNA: TGTGCCAGCAGCGTTAGCGGGGGCCACGGGGGGGATACGCAGTATTTT.